These 24 T cell receptor beta chains originate from one sample sequenced in a study of T-cell memory formation after mild COVID-19. From the 5' RACE reads, TCRdb called clonotypes with MiXCR, one entry per CDR3 protein. The sample records 300,000 to 400,000 distinct CDR3 sequences, approximately 15% being singletons. The sequencing input was PBMCs or a T cell subset sorted from them (not recorded which). These receptors all stem from a man aged 18 to 29 who had mild COVID-19 (a few samples of this study predate the infection). Cell type and time point are not known.

The rearrangement joins TRBV4-3 to TRBJ2-1; unclear D gene. Germline loops: CDR1 LGHNA, CDR2 YSLEER. This CDR3 is built from 14 residues. V was trimmed by 1 base and J by 5 bases, leaving 9 bases between them. The CDR3 coding sequence is TGCGCCAGCAGCCAAGGTATCCCCAACAATGAGCAGTTCTTC. Its protein is CASSQGIPNNEQFF.

The J gene is TRBJ1-1, the V gene TRBV5-1; 12 bases are a match to TRBD1. Per the germline V gene, CDR1 is SGHRS and CDR2 is YFSETQ. CDR3 length: 15 amino acids. J was trimmed by 6 bases and V by 4 bases; bases with no gene match: 7. The CDR3 nucleotides read TGCGCCAGCAGCACGGGACAGGGGGCGAGGGCTGAAGCTTTCTTT. Its protein is CASSTGQGARAEAFF.

This clonotype was recorded many times. This chain joins TRBV18 and TRBJ2-5; the D is unclear. Trimming left V 4 bases short and J 4 bases short, with 7 bases between. The CDR3 extends over 12 amino acids. In germline, CDR1 is KGHSH, CDR2 LQKENI. CDR3 protein: CASSHPLETQYF. The CDR3 DNA reads TGTGCCAGCTCACACCCCCTAGAGACCCAGTACTTC.

Only a few counts were recorded for this clonotype. The chain links TRBV11-2 to TRBJ1-6; 8 bases fit TRBD1. Germline trimming cut 2 bases from V and 5 bases from J; bases unmatched to any gene: 5. CDR1 and CDR2 from the germline V gene are SGHAT and FQNNGV. The CDR3 has 16 residues. Here the CDR3 DNA reads TGTGCCAGCAGCTTATTTACAGGGGGTAATAATTCACCCCTCCACTTT. This encodes CASSLFTGGNNSPLHF.

This clonotype has ten or more counts. The chain combines TRBV5-1 with TRBJ2-2; 8 nucleotides align to TRBD1. With V trimmed by 4 bases and J by 5 bases, 7 bases remained unmatched. This CDR3 contains 15 residues. Per the germline V gene, CDR1 is SGHRS and CDR2 is YFSETQ. The CDR3: CASSEGTGGTGELFF. CDR3 bases: TGCGCCAGCAGCGAAGGGACAGGCGGGACCGGGGAGCTGTTTTTT.

The chain combines TRBV9 with TRBJ2-7, with D uncertain. V dropped 2 bases and J dropped 5 bases, with 14 bases sitting between them. CDR3 length: 14 amino acids. Germline CDR1 SGDLS, CDR2 YYNGEE. CDR3 sequence: CASSVASRGNEQYF. The DNA for the CDR3 is TGTGCCAGCAGCGTCGCCTCCCGAGGCAACGAGCAGTACTTC.

This clonotype was counted a few times. CDR3 amino acids: CSVRGYQETQYF. DNA of the CDR3: TGCAGCGTTAGGGGGTACCAAGAGACCCAGTACTTC. The rearrangement links TRBV29-1 to TRBJ2-5; the D gene is possibly TRBD1 (6 bases). V gave up 5 bases and J gave up 0 bases, with 7 bases separating them. The CDR3 sequence is 12 residues long. Germline-derived CDR1 and CDR2 are SQVTM and ANQGSEA.

The chain joins TRBV5-1 to TRBJ2-6, with TRBD2 as a possible D gene (6 bases). Germline CDR1 and CDR2: SGHRS and YFSETQ. Deletions cut 3 bases from V and 2 bases from J, with 12 bases between. CDR3 length: 16 residues. DNA for the CDR3: TGCGCCAGCAGCTCACAGGTAGCGGCTGGGGCCAACGTCCTGACTTTC. Amino acids: CASSSQVAAGANVLTF. Filled out from reference TRBV5-1 and TRBJ2-6, the complete variable domain reads KAGVTQTPRYLIKTRGQQVTLSCSPISGHRSVSWYQQTPGQGLQFLFEYFSETQRNKGNFPGRFSGRQFSNSRSEMNVSTLELGDSALYLCASSSQVAAGANVLTFGAGSRLTVL.

This clonotype was picked up a small number of times. This chain connects TRBV7-9 to TRBJ2-1; D possibly uses TRBD1 or TRBD2 (5 bases each). V was clipped by 5 bases and J by 0 bases, with 11 bases between them. The CDR3 runs to 15 residues. CDR1 is SEHNR, CDR2 FQNEAQ, per germline (reference sequence). CDR3 sequence (DNA): TGTGCCAGCAGCGGGACGGATTACTCCTACAATGAGCAGTTCTTC. Translating it yields CASSGTDYSYNEQFF.

This clonotype was seen more than once but under ten times. This chain connects TRBV5-1 to TRBJ1-4, with D possibly TRBD1 on 5 matching bases. The germline V gene encodes CDR1 SGHRS and CDR2 YFSETQ. With 0 bases removed from V and 0 bases from J, the gap between germline ends came to 9 bases. The CDR3 totals 16 residues. The CDR3: CASSLGQTPTNEKLFF. The DNA for the CDR3 is TGCGCCAGCAGCTTGGGACAGACCCCAACTAATGAAAAACTGTTTTTT.

The DNA for the CDR3 is TGTGCCAGCAGTTCAAGACAGGAAGCTTTCTTT. It encodes CASSSRQEAFF. This sequence joins TRBV28 and TRBJ1-1; D perhaps matches TRBD1 (5 bases). The CDR3 is 11 amino acids. Germline V lookup: CDR1 MDHEN, CDR2 SYDVKM. Trimming stripped 4 bases from V and 8 bases from J, with 8 bases between.

The CDR3 coding sequence is TGTGCCAGCAGTGATAAAGTCCCGGGTCAGAAAGCTTTCTTT. Translation: CASSDKVPGQKAFF. V is TRBV2 and J is TRBJ1-1, with no clear D. This CDR3 spans 14 amino acids. From germline, CDR1 is SNHLY and CDR2 FYNNEI. The V end lost 3 bases, the J end lost 9 bases, and 17 bases lay between the germline ends.

This chain links TRBV4-2 with TRBJ1-4, with 8 nucleotides matching TRBD1. Germline loops: CDR1 LGHNA, CDR2 YNFKEQ. V lost 4 bases, J lost 3 bases, and 10 bases stayed unmatched. This CDR3 contains 17 residues. The CDR3 here is CASSPRTGSTSNEKLFF. The CDR3 nucleotides read TGTGCCAGCAGCCCGCGGACAGGGTCTACGTCTAATGAAAAACTGTTTTTT.

In this sample, this clonotype turned up a few times. V and J are TRBV6-2 or TRBV6-3 and TRBJ2-2, with a weak D call TRBD2 (6 bases). Germline V CDR1 and CDR2: MNHEY, SVGEGT. The CDR3 consists of 16 residues. V was cut by 2 bases and J by 7 bases, with 17 bases left in between. CDR3 residues: CASSYIGRLDGGELFF. The CDR3 DNA reads TGTGCCAGCAGTTACATCGGACGACTAGATGGCGGGGAGCTGTTTTTT.

There are a few counts of this clonotype. The CDR3 coding sequence is TGTGCCAGCAGCTTAGGACTAGCGGGCCCCGGGGAGCTGTTTTTT. Amino acid sequence: CASSLGLAGPGELFF. The V gene is TRBV7-2, the J gene TRBJ2-2, with 10 bases aligning to TRBD2. This CDR3 has 15 residues. Germline V gene lookup returns CDR1 SGHTA and CDR2 FQGNSA. V was clipped by 1 base and J by 6 bases; unmatched bases: 2.

This clonotype was picked up a small number of times. CDR3 sequence: CAISEVGTGYNEQFF. The CDR3 DNA reads as TGTGCCATCAGTGAGGTAGGGACGGGCTACAATGAGCAGTTCTTC. The V call is TRBV10-3, the J call TRBJ2-1; D is perhaps TRBD1 or TRBD2 (5 bases each). CDR1 and CDR2 from the germline V gene are ENHRY and SYGVKD. The CDR3 extends over 15 amino acids. Trimming took 2 bases from V and 3 from J, leaving 11 bases between them.

This chain uses TRBV12-3 or TRBV12-4 with TRBJ2-3, with 10 bases that match TRBD2. Trimming removed 2 bases from V and 3 bases from J; junction bases left unmatched: 2. The CDR3 totals 15 residues. The CDR3 loop is CASSLLAGDTDTQYF. DNA of the CDR3: TGTGCCAGCAGTTTACTAGCGGGAGATACAGATACGCAGTATTTT.

This clonotype showed up just a few times. The gene calls are TRBV6-2 or TRBV6-3 and TRBJ1-3, with 7 bases lining up with TRBD1. Trimming removed 7 bases from V and 0 bases from J; junction bases left unmatched: 9. Germline V CDR1 and CDR2: MNHEY, SVGEGT. This CDR3 is built from 16 residues. The CDR3 DNA is TGTGCCAGCAACCCCTGGACAGGCCTCTCTGGAAACACCATATATTTT. Translated: CASNPWTGLSGNTIYF.

This clonotype was seen more than once but under ten times. This chain uses TRBV7-3 with TRBJ2-1; weak D call: TRBD2 (5 bases). Germline lookup yields CDR1 SGHTA and CDR2 FQGTGA. Trimming cost V 1 base and J 0 bases, with 10 bases left between them. The CDR3 consists of 16 residues. The DNA for the CDR3 is TGTGCCAGCAGCTTAATAGCGCAAAGCTCCTACAATGAGCAGTTCTTC. It specifies CASSLIAQSSYNEQFF.

This clonotype showed up just a few times. The chain recombines TRBV11-2 with TRBJ2-3; 7 nucleotides line up with TRBD2. The CDR3 has 17 amino acids. CDR1 and CDR2 (germline): SGHAT, FQNNGV. V shed 0 bases, J shed 5 bases, and the junction held 11 bases outside the gene matches. DNA of the CDR3: TGTGCCAGCAGCTTAGAATACCAGCGGGGCCCGAGAGATACGCAGTATTTT. Its translation: CASSLEYQRGPRDTQYF.

V gene TRBV13 combines with J gene TRBJ1-2; D call uncertain. Germline assignment: CDR1 PRHDT and CDR2 FYEKMQ (reference sequence). The CDR3 is 12 amino acids. V lost 5 bases to trimming and J lost 8 bases, with 12 bases between them. This CDR3 is CASSQTEGGYTF. CDR3 DNA: TGTGCCAGCAGCCAAACGGAAGGGGGCTACACCTTC. The full variable domain, rest sourced from reference TRBV13 and TRBJ1-2, is AAGVIQSPRHLIKEKRETATLKCYPIPRHDTVYWYQQGPGQDPQFLISFYEKMQSDKGSIPDRFSAQQFSDYHSELNMSSLELGDSALYFCASSQTEGGYTFGSGTRLTVV.

This clonotype has at least ten counts. This chain uses TRBV7-9 with TRBJ2-7; 7 bases match TRBD1. V lost 4 bases, J lost 2 bases, and 17 bases stayed unmatched. CDR3 length equals 18 residues. Looked up from germline, CDR1 is SEHNR and CDR2 is FQNEAQ (reference sequence). The CDR3 reads CASSYGTAIVSLPYEQYF. CDR3 in DNA: TGTGCCAGCAGCTACGGGACAGCAATAGTCAGCCTACCCTACGAGCAGTACTTC.

The CDR3 coding sequence is TGTGCCAGCAGCTTAGAGTCGTACAGGGGTTACAATGAGCAGTTCTTC. Amino acids: CASSLESYRGYNEQFF. The chain recombines TRBV7-2 with TRBJ2-1, with 7 nucleotides matching TRBD1. J gave up 4 bases and V 1 base, and 7 bases lay outside the gene matches. Germline V gene lookup returns CDR1 SGHTA and CDR2 FQGNSA. CDR3 length: 16 amino acids.

The chain joins TRBV25-1 to TRBJ2-1; 13 bases line up with TRBD2. Losses at the gene ends were 4 bases for V and 7 bases for J; bases not matched to a gene: 7. The CDR3 covers 16 residues. Germline values: CDR1 MGHDK, CDR2 SYGVNS. The CDR3 loop is CASSGTSGGVRNEQFF. The CDR3 DNA reads as TGTGCCAGCAGTGGAACTAGCGGGGGGGTTCGGAATGAGCAGTTCTTC.